There are a few counts of the clone carrying this T cell receptor beta chain. The record originates from a study of cytomegalovirus exposure and HLA in healthy donors. Donors counted as nominally healthy when sampled, yet unrecorded immune exposures were likely. The CDR3 length is 14 residues. Trimming stripped 7 bases from V and 3 bases from J, with 14 bases between. Per the germline V gene, CDR1 is LNHDA and CDR2 is SQIVND (reference sequence). Use of 60 Vbeta and 13 Jbeta primers characterized the PCR. Method: immunoSEQ multiplex PCR; TCRdb's copy keeps in-frame clones and lacks some. The sample has about 150,000 clones, approximately 10% seen once.

This chain links TRBV19 with TRBJ2-3; tentatively, D is TRBD2 (6 bases). The source of this sequence is a woman aged 40-49 years in good health and CMV-seropositive. The specimen was PBMCs. The DNA of the CDR3 is TGTGCCAGTATGGGGCGGGATGTAACAGATACGCAGTATTTT. This translates into CASMGRDVTDTQYF.